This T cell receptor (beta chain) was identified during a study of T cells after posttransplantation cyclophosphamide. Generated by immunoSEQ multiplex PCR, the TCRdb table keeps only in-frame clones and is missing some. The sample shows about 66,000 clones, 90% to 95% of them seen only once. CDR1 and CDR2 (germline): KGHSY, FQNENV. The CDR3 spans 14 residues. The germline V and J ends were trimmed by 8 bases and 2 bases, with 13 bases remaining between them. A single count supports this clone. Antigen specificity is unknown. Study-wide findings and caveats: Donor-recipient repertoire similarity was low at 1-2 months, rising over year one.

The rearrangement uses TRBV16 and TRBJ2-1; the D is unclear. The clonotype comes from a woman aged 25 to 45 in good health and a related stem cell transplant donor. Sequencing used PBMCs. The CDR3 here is CASARSVAYNEQFF. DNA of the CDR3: TGTGCCAGCGCGAGGTCCGTCGCCTACAATGAGCAGTTCTTC.